This T cell receptor beta chain was recovered during a study of pediatric ulcerative colitis. Looking at the study overall: Ulcerative colitis patients had pancolitis or left-sided colitis, with confirming histology. Points from the study as a whole: Ulcerative colitis patients shared more blood-rectal clones than controls. No controls had the two rectal clonotypes shared by ulcerative colitis patients.

Turning to this clone: Its antigen is not identified.

During colonoscopy, one to two rectal pinch biopsies were collected. No immunosuppressive drugs were given to ulcerative colitis patients before diagnostic colonoscopy. The germline CDR1 and CDR2 sequences are SGHTA and FQGNSA. The V gene end was trimmed by 8 bases and the J gene end by 4 bases; junction bases not matched to a gene: 5. CDR3 length: 13 amino acids. Clones were sequenced by immunoSEQ multiplex PCR, and TCRdb holds only the in-frame ones, with some missing. The sample gives 30,000 to 35,000 clones, roughly three quarters of which show up once; about 1.1% is in the top ten. The specimen sequenced was gut tissue. V is TRBV7-2 and J is TRBJ2-5, with 9 bases matching TRBD2. The receptor was derived from a boy between 10 and 17 years old with mild ulcerative colitis. In nucleotides, the CDR3 is TGTGCCAGCGTACTAGCGGGCGGAGAGACCCAGTACTTC. It codes for CASVLAGGETQYF.